This T cell receptor (beta chain) was recovered during a study of T cell responses to AZD1222 COVID-19 vaccine. Profiled with immunoSEQ multiplex PCR; TCRdb holds only in-frame clones, not every one. The repertoire has approximately 120,000 clones, approximately 89% of them found once; the top ten carry less than 4.5%. Details on this clone: Its antigen is not known.

V trimming: 6 bases; J trimming: 3 bases; junction bases outside the gene matches: 6. The CDR3 runs 14 residues. Germline CDR1 and CDR2: SEHNR and FQNEAQ (reference sequence). Second-dose schedules of about 4 or about 12 weeks were combined. Notes on the study in general: The donor group comprised mostly white British people and more females; the analysis possibly underestimated clonal diversity.

The gene calls are TRBV7-9 and TRBJ2-7; 9 bases match TRBD1. This sample comprised peripheral blood, obtained 28 days after the second AZD1222 dose. The origin of this receptor is an adult who received the AZD1222 COVID-19 vaccine. CDR3 DNA sequence: TGTGCCAGCAGTTTTACGGGACAGGGCTACGAGCAGTACTTC. It is translated as CASSFTGQGYEQYF.